Presented here are 3 T cell receptor beta chains from one specimen sequenced in a study of blood T cell repertoires in COVID-19. Using immunoSEQ multiplex PCR, the repertoire was profiled, and TCRdb retains in-frame clones only, with some absent. The sample has around 190,000 clones, about 85% seen once. The specimen sequenced was peripheral blood. The origin of the receptors is a woman of 80 years or more with acute or convalescent COVID-19.

The chain links TRBV30 to TRBJ1-6, with TRBD1 matching 9 bases. The CDR3 runs 14 residues. Losses at the gene ends were 4 bases for V and 10 bases for J; bases not matched to a gene: 8. The germline V gene encodes CDR1 GTSNPN and CDR2 SVGIG (reference sequence). CDR3 sequence: CAWTIGTGSSPLHF. CDR3 in DNA: TGTGCCTGGACCATCGGGACAGGGTCATCACCCCTCCACTTT.

J is TRBJ1-2 and V is TRBV18, with D maybe TRBD1 (6 bases). CDR3 length: 17 amino acids. Germline assignment: CDR1 KGHSH and CDR2 LQKENI. Deletions cut 6 bases from V and 4 bases from J, with 24 bases between. CDR3 in DNA: TGTGCCAGCTCGTCCCCCGGCAACAGGGATGGGGGCTATGGCTACACCTTC. As protein: CASSSPGNRDGGYGYTF.

The chain is built from TRBV3-1 (or the pseudogene TRBV3-2) and TRBJ1-5; tentatively, D is TRBD1 (5 bases). Trimming cost V 4 bases and J 0 bases, with 10 bases left between them. Germline assignment: CDR1 LGHDT and CDR2 YNNKEL (reference sequence). This CDR3 comprises 15 residues. The CDR3 sequence: CASSPGGDSNQPQHF. CDR3 bases: TGTGCCAGCAGCCCGGGGGGGGATAGCAATCAGCCCCAGCATTTT.